The entry that follows covers one TCR beta chain sequence. The antigen remains unidentified. The sample is drawn from a study of cytomegalovirus exposure and HLA in healthy donors. Findings and limits, study-wide: An apparent linkage of common viral pathogens to several of the most significant clusters emerged in a later analysis. In a later analysis, TCR beta V- and J-gene trimming was associated with a missense DCLRE1C variant.

The PCR used 60 Vbeta and 13 Jbeta primers. Data came from immunoSEQ multiplex PCR; TCRdb stores just in-frame clones and leaves some out. The table has under 300,000 clones, roughly four fifths seen once. This CDR3 region has 16 residues. Germline values: CDR1 KGHSH, CDR2 LQKENI. The ends lost 1 base at V and 2 bases at J; junction bases unmatched: 5. Sequenced input: PBMCs. The receptor comes from an older woman in good health and CMV-seropositive. V usage is TRBV18 and J usage is TRBJ2-1; 7 bases align to TRBD1. CDR3 sequence: CASSPQGQITYNEQFF. DNA of the CDR3: TGTGCCAGCTCACCACAGGGACAGATTACCTACAATGAGCAGTTCTTC.